This T cell receptor (beta chain) was found in a study of regulatory T cells in long-lasting Graves disease. General observations from the study: The study examined only peripheral blood, not thyroid tissue. Favoring TRBV28, TRBJ1-2 and TRBJ2-5 was a feature seen in persistent disease.

The V and J ends lost 6 bases and 8 bases, in that order; junction bases with no gene match: 5. Germline-derived CDR1 and CDR2 are SGHRS and YFSETQ. The CDR3 has 14 residues. Assembly of TCR beta libraries relied on iRepertoire HTBI primers together with Arm-PCR of CDR3 regions. A single record per CDR3 protein comes from TCRdb applying MiXCR to the multiplex PCR reads. The sample has approximately 350,000 distinct CDR3 sequences; approximately 25% are singletons. Specified time point: persistent/refractory GD, antithyroid drugs over 5 years with positive TRAb. Making the TCR library involved RNA that had been extracted from PBMCs. This clonotype has at least ten counts. What it recognizes is unknown.

Sequences were derived from peripheral blood mononuclear cells (PBMCs), sampled when the disease was refractory, from a patient treated with antithyroid drugs. The sequence was obtained from a woman between 40 and 55 years old with Graves disease. This chain links TRBV5-1 with TRBJ1-6; 10 bases align to TRBD1. The CDR3 loop is CASNFGTGDSPLHF. CDR3 nucleotides: TGCGCCAGCAACTTCGGGACAGGGGATTCACCCCTCCACTTT.